This T cell receptor beta chain stems from a study of human T cells and chemical hapten exposure. MiXCR, run by TCRdb on the RACE reads, gives a single entry per CDR3 protein. The data contain fewer than 300,000 distinct CDR3 sequences, about 9% of them singletons. Study-wide findings and caveats: With DPC sensitization, TCRs exceeding 1 in 1000 frequency showed no change.

Time point of the sample: pre-sensitization, week 0. As to treatment: therapeutic diphenylcyclopropenone sensitization with weekly scalp DPC. This clonotype was picked up a small number of times. Its antigen is unknown. The V end lost 3 bases, the J end lost 7 bases, and 9 bases lay between the germline ends. Germline V gene data show CDR1 as KGHSH and CDR2 as LQKENI. The CDR3 totals 13 residues. The receptor's source is a woman in her forties with alopecia areata. Some clones in this sample may be carry-over from other donors' samples. This chain uses TRBV18 with TRBJ2-2; D is possibly TRBD2 (6 bases). Sequenced here: whole blood, sampled in connection with sensitization to the hapten diphenylcyclopropenone (DPC). DNA for the CDR3: TGTGCCAGCTCACCGGACGGGAGCGGGGAGCTGTTTTTT. It yields the protein CASSPDGSGELFF.